This TCR beta chain was sequenced during a study of T cell responses to AZD1222 COVID-19 vaccine. Study at large: Second-dose groups at about 4 or about 12 weeks were pooled. Study results and caveats: White British ancestry dominated among donors, who included more females, and clonal diversity was possibly underestimated. Spike-specific TCR breadth and depth went up after people got two AZD1222 doses.

Notes on this clone: The antigen is not known.

Germline V CDR1 and CDR2: SNHLY, FYNNEI. V dropped 2 bases and J dropped 0; count of bases not matched to a gene: 12. CDR3 length: 19 residues. TCRdb keeps only in-frame clones here, not all; method: immunoSEQ multiplex PCR. Among approximately 120,000 clones listed, roughly nine tenths were seen once. The chain links TRBV2 to TRBJ2-1; 8 nucleotides align to TRBD1. The material sequenced was peripheral blood, taken on day 0 of AZD1222 vaccination. This TCR came from an adult in good health. Written as DNA, the CDR3 is TGTGCCAGCAGTGAAAGGGGGACAGGCGCACTTAGCTCCTACAATGAGCAGTTCTTC. It encodes CASSERGTGALSSYNEQFF. Looking up the rest from reference TRBV2 and TRBJ2-1 gives the full variable domain: EPEVTQTPSHQVTQMGQEVILRCVPISNHLYFYWYRQILGQKVEFLVSFYNNEISEKSEIFDDQFSVERPDGSNFTLKIRSTKLEDSAMYFCASSERGTGALSSYNEQFFGPGTRLTVL.